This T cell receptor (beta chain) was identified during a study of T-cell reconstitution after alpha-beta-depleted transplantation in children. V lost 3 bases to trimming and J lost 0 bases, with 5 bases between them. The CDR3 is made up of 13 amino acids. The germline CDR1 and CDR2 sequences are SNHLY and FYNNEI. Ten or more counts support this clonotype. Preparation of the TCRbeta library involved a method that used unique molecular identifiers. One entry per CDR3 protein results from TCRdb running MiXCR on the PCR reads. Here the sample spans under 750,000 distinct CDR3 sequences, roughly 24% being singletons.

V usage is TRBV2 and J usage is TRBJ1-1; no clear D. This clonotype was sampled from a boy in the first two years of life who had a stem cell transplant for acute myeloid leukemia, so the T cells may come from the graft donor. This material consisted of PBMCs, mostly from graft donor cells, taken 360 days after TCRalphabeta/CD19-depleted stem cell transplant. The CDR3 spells CASSDSLNTEAFF. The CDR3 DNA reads TGTGCCAGCAGTGACAGTCTGAACACTGAAGCTTTCTTT.